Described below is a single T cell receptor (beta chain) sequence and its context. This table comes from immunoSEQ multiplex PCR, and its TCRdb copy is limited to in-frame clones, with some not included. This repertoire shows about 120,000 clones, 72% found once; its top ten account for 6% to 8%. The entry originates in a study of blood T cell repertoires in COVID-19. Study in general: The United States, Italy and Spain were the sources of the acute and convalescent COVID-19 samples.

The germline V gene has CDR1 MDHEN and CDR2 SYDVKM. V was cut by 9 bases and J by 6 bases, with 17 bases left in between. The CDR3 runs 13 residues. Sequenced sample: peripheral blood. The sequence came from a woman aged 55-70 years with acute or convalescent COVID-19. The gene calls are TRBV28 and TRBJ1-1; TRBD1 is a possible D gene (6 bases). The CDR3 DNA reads TGTGCCAGTACACAGGGAAATTCGGCTGAAGCTTTCTTT. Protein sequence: CASTQGNSAEAFF.